This T cell receptor beta chain was sequenced for a study of T-cell reconstitution after alpha-beta-depleted transplantation in children. This clonotype was detected ten times or more. For TCRbeta, the library was prepared with unique molecular identifiers. TCRdb redid the calling of the PCR reads with MiXCR, one entry per CDR3 protein. Among hundreds of thousands of distinct CDR3 sequences listed, around 13% were seen once. Germline loops: CDR1 SGDLS, CDR2 YYNGEE. The CDR3 runs to 13 residues. Trimming removed 3 bases from V and 6 bases from J, with 12 bases in between. The sequenced sample was PBMCs, obtained before TCRalphabeta/CD19-depleted stem cell transplant. The chain has TRBV9 and TRBJ1-1, with TRBD1 as a possible D gene (6 bases). The sequence was obtained from a girl aged 2-10 years with congenital amegakaryocytic thrombocytopenia, due to receive a stem cell transplant. This CDR3 reads CASSALQGAEAFF. The DNA for the CDR3 is TGTGCCAGCAGCGCCTTACAGGGCGCTGAAGCTTTCTTT.